These 3 T cell receptor beta chains came from one sample sequenced in a study of blood T cells in healthy people across ages. The second PCR ran about 6 to 12 cycles with a sample-barcoded 5' primer and J-beta primers. Via MiXCR, TCRdb re-called the 5' RACE reads, giving one row per CDR3 protein. The sample contains over 1,500,000 distinct CDR3 sequences, about two fifths of which appear only once. The sample consisted of blood. The origin of the receptors is a human donor in good health.

The V call is TRBV15, the J call TRBJ1-2, with TRBD1 matching over 7 bases. Per the germline V gene, CDR1 is LNHNV and CDR2 is YYDKDF (reference sequence). The CDR3 is 12 residues long. J lost 7 bases, V lost 4 bases, and 3 bases had no gene match. CDR3 in DNA: TGTGCCACCAGCACCTCAGGGGGTGGCTACACCTTC. It specifies CATSTSGGGYTF.

The chain joins TRBV20-1 to TRBJ1-5; a weak D match, TRBD1 (5 bases). CDR1 and CDR2 from the germline V gene are DFQATT and SNEGSKA (reference sequence). V was cut by 6 bases and J by 2 bases, with 11 bases left in between. The CDR3 has 13 amino acids. The CDR3 DNA reads TGCAGTGCGGGGGACGCGGGCAATCAGCCCCAGCATTTT. Its translation is CSAGDAGNQPQHF.

The sample holds a few counts of this clonotype. This chain uses TRBV11-2 with TRBJ2-5, with 9 nucleotides matching TRBD2. Germline V gene sequence: CDR1 SGHAT, CDR2 FQNNGV. The CDR3 totals 16 residues. V dropped 6 bases and J dropped 4; count of bases not matched to a gene: 12. CDR3 sequence: CASSLRGSGGRETQYF. The CDR3 DNA sequence: TGTGCCAGCAGTCTAAGGGGTAGCGGGGGCCGAGAGACCCAGTACTTC.